One sample yielded the 13 T cell receptor beta chains listed below, sequenced in a study of regulatory T cells in long-lasting Graves disease. Libraries of TCR beta came from iRepertoire HTBI primers plus Arm-PCR of CDR3 regions. TCRdb processed the multiplex PCR reads anew with MiXCR; each CDR3 protein has one entry. Found here are some 500,000 distinct CDR3 sequences, less than 15% of them singletons; the top ten hold over 7.5%. Noted time point: newly diagnosed GD, antithyroid drugs for less than 3 months. Researchers made the TCR library from RNA that was extracted from PBMCs. These data also formed part of another study, on T cells in Graves' hyperthyroidism and ophthalmopathy.

The material was peripheral blood mononuclear cells (PBMCs), obtained at new diagnosis, from a patient treated with antithyroid drugs. The receptors here all came from a man younger than 45 with Graves disease.

This clonotype was counted at least ten times. The chain combines TRBV3-1 with TRBJ2-7; 8 bases fit TRBD2. V shed 4 bases and J 2 bases; nucleotides not matched to a gene: 7. CDR1 LGHDT and CDR2 YNNKEL come from the germline V gene (reference sequence). This CDR3 spans 15 amino acids. The CDR3, as DNA: TGTGCCAGCAGCCCCGTTTATAGCGGGACCTACGAGCAGTACTTC. The encoded protein is CASSPVYSGTYEQYF.

The rearrangement joins TRBV7-9 to TRBJ2-1; D might be TRBD1 or TRBD2, each matching 9 bases. V was clipped by 5 bases and J by 9 bases, with 29 bases between them. Germline V gene sequence: CDR1 SEHNR, CDR2 FQNEAQ (reference sequence). This CDR3 region has 18 residues. CDR3 amino acids: CASSPGQGSPSGRSEQFF. The CDR3, as DNA: TGTGCCAGCAGCCCAGGACAGGGGTCGCCCAGCGGGAGGAGTGAGCAGTTCTTC.

In this sample, this clonotype turned up many times. V is TRBV14 and J is TRBJ2-1; perhaps TRBD2 as D (5 bases). With 3 bases removed from V and 6 bases from J, the gap between germline ends came to 15 bases. Looked up from germline, CDR1 is SGHDN and CDR2 is FVKESK. This CDR3 has 15 residues. Here the CDR3 reads CASSHWTSRGNEQFF. In nucleotides, the CDR3 is TGTGCCAGCAGCCACTGGACTTCCCGCGGCAATGAGCAGTTCTTC.

This rearrangement joins TRBV20-1 to TRBJ2-1, with D tentatively TRBD2 (6 bases). V shed 3 bases and J shed 8 bases, with 17 bases lying between them. This CDR3 is 14 amino acids long. Per the germline V gene, CDR1 is DFQATT and CDR2 is SNEGSKA (reference sequence). The DNA for the CDR3 is TGCAGTGCTAGTGAAGCGGAGGGATTACATGAGCAGTTCTTC. Its translation is CSASEAEGLHEQFF.

The J gene is TRBJ2-3, the V gene TRBV2; D is unresolved. Germline V lookup: CDR1 SNHLY, CDR2 FYNNEI. This CDR3 is built from 14 residues. Trimming pared 2 bases from V and 1 base from J, leaving 7 bases between. DNA of the CDR3: TGTGCCAGCAGTGAAAACGTCGGCACAGATACGCAGTATTTT. Translating it yields CASSENVGTDTQYF.

This clonotype was detected a few times. This chain's CDR3 is CASSEPGPKETQYF. DNA for the CDR3: TGTGCCAGCAGCGAACCGGGACCCAAAGAGACCCAGTACTTC. This chain connects TRBV4-2 to TRBJ2-5; D possibly matches TRBD1 or TRBD2 (5 bases each). CDR1 is LGHNA, CDR2 YNFKEQ, per germline. V gave up 5 bases and J gave up 3 bases, with 13 bases separating them. This CDR3 spans 14 amino acids.

This clonotype came up many times. The rearrangement uses TRBV12-3 or TRBV12-4 and TRBJ1-4; D is ambiguous. V was trimmed by 6 bases and J by 6 bases, leaving 14 bases between them. CDR3 length: 14 amino acids. CDR3 amino acids: CASSRRARDEKLFF. The CDR3 DNA reads as TGTGCCAGCAGCCGTAGGGCTCGAGATGAAAAACTGTTTTTT.

This clonotype has ten or more counts. The chain joins TRBV5-1 to TRBJ2-7; TRBD2 agrees at 7 bases. The CDR3 covers 15 residues. Trimming cost V 4 bases and J 1 base; bases outside gene matches: 8. Germline V lookup: CDR1 SGHRS, CDR2 YFSETQ. The CDR3 region has the DNA TGCGCCAGCAGCCCCCGGGACTACAGTTCCTACGAGCAGTACTTC. This sequence encodes CASSPRDYSSYEQYF.

This chain uses TRBV20-1 with TRBJ2-1; 14 bases map to TRBD2. The CDR3 contains 18 residues. Trimming cost V 5 bases and J 0 bases; bases outside gene matches: 9. The germline gives CDR1 DFQATT, CDR2 SNEGSKA (reference sequence). The CDR3 region is CSALARGTSGGSYNEQFF. The CDR3 DNA reads as TGCAGTGCTTTAGCACGGGGGACTAGCGGGGGCTCCTACAATGAGCAGTTCTTC.

This clonotype has ten or more counts. This chain uses TRBV12-3 or TRBV12-4 with TRBJ1-2, with D tentatively TRBD1 (6 bases). V lost 8 bases and J lost 5, with 15 bases in between. This CDR3 is built from 13 residues. The CDR3 sequence: CASGRQDLYGYTF. The CDR3, as DNA: TGTGCCAGCGGTAGACAGGACCTATATGGCTACACCTTC.

This clonotype was seen more than once but under ten times. The genes are TRBV7-9 and TRBJ2-1; TRBD2 is a possible D gene (5 bases). There are 13 residues in the CDR3. Germline loops: CDR1 SEHNR, CDR2 FQNEAQ (reference sequence). Trimming shortened V by 2 bases and J by 12 bases, and 14 bases separated the two germline ends. The CDR3 sequence: CASSLYEGSGQFF. As DNA, the CDR3 is TGTGCCAGCAGCTTATACGAGGGATCGGGGCAGTTCTTC.

This clonotype was seen repeatedly, ten times or more. The rearrangement joins TRBV27 to TRBJ2-3; 7 bases agree with TRBD2. With 6 bases clipped from V and 3 bases from J, the junction kept 12 bases outside the gene matches. The CDR3 is 16 residues long. Germline lookup yields CDR1 MNHEY and CDR2 SMNVEV (reference sequence). CDR3 in amino acids: CASRRVGGVRTDTQYF. CDR3 DNA sequence: TGTGCCAGCAGGCGTGTGGGGGGGGTAAGGACAGATACGCAGTATTTT.

Only a few counts were recorded for this clonotype. This chain links TRBV3-1 with TRBJ1-1; D ambiguous. From germline, CDR1 is LGHDT and CDR2 YNNKEL (reference sequence). The V end was cut by 1 base, the J end by 8 bases, with 14 bases between. The CDR3 extends over 14 amino acids. CDR3: CASSQVGGSREAFF. The DNA for the CDR3 is TGTGCCAGCAGCCAAGTCGGAGGGTCTAGAGAAGCTTTCTTT.